The TCR beta chain under discussion was sequenced for a study of beta chain features in type 1 diabetes. Overall study: No patient-donor differences in age, gender, total cells or subset yield.

Every isolated RNA sample was fully reverse transcribed, so sequencing captured expressed TCRB transcripts. Using immunoSEQ multiplex PCR, the repertoire was profiled, and TCRdb retains in-frame clones only, with some absent. Here the sample spans 40,000 to 65,000 clones, 55% to 70% being singletons. A word on this clone: Its antigen is unknown.

Germline V gives CDR1 SGDLS, CDR2 YYNGEE. V gave up 0 bases and J gave up 1 base, with 10 bases separating them. This CDR3 spans 15 amino acids. Study-level findings and limits: People with Type 1 diabetes carried modestly yet significantly shorter TCRB CDR3s in all four CD4+ subsets.

V usage is TRBV9 and J usage is TRBJ1-1; D gene ambiguous. The TCR sequence derives from a woman in her twenties or thirties with type 1 diabetes. Sequences were obtained from stem cell memory CD4+ T cells from blood. The DNA for the CDR3 is TGTGCCAGCAGCGTAGAAGTGTCGAGGAACACTGAAGCTTTCTTT. Protein: CASSVEVSRNTEAFF.